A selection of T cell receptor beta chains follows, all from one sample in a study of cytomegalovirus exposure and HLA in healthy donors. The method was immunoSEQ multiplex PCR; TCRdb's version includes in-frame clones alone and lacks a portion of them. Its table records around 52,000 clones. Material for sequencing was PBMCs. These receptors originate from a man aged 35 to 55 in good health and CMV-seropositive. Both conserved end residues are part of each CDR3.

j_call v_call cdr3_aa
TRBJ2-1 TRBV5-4 CASSSGWREGALNEQFF
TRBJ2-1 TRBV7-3 CASSEQGQLAEQFF
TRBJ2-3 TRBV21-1 CASRGLLTDTQYF
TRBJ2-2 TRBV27 CASSLSPMNTGELFF
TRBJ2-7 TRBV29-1 CSVQVLYEQYF
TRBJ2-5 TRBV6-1 CASSEAGALQETQYF
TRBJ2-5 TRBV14 CASSQGAQRGRETQYF
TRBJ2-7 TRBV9 CASSVQGQGSSEQYF
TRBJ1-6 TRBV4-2 CASSQDGQGNSPLHF
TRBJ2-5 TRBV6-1 CASSEGSGGAETQYF
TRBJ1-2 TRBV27 CASSLDRGSGYTF
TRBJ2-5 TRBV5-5 CASSLEGGRETQYF
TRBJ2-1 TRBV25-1 CASHQGGYNEQFF
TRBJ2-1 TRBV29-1 CSVDETSGSYNEQFF
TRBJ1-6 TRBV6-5 CASNYGDSNSPLHF
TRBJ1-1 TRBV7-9 CASSPIRFF
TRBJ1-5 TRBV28 CARTGTGTQPQHF
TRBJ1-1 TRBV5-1 CASSLDRRTFF
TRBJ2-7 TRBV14 CASSRDRVNYEQYF
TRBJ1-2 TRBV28 CASKLGAGRGYTF
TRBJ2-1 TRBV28 CASSLGLDYNEQFF
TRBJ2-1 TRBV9 CASSAGDPTYNEQFF
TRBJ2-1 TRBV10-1 CASRYRVMSYNEQFF
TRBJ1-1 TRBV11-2 CASSLEGAGQGLSNTEAFF
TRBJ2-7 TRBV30 CAWSGGYEQYF
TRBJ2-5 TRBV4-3 CASSQERGGQETQYF
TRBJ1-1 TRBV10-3 CAISEQGSRTEAFF
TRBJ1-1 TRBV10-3 CATNEGTENTEAFF
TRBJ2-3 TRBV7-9 CASKGLAGITDTQYF
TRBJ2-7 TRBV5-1 CASSLAGTSGGGAQYF
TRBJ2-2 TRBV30 CAWSISGPGELFF
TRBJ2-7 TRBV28 CASSLPGYEQYF
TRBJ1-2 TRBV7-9 CASSLGGAQGGYGYTF
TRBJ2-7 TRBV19 CASRAGLAASYEQYF
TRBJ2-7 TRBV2 CASSGQGRDSYEQYF
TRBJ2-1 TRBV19 CASSLLADSYNEQFF
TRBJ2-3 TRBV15 CATSGERGSTDTQYF
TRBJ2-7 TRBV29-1 CSVETGDAEQYF
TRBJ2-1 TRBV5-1 CASSFSRTGGDEFF
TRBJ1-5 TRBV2 CASSERQVNQPQHF
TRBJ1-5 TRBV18 CASSPLRAQPQHF